Included here is one T cell receptor beta chain sequence, with context. These data belong to a study of T cell responses to AZD1222 COVID-19 vaccine. Data came from immunoSEQ multiplex PCR; TCRdb stores just in-frame clones and leaves some out. The sample lists around 110,000 clones; around nine tenths were seen once. Sequencing was performed on peripheral blood, taken on day 0 of AZD1222 vaccination. The sequence came from an adult in good health.

CDR3 coding DNA: TGTGCCAGTACCCACTTGGGGACGGGAAATGAAAAACTGTTTTTT. It translates to CASTHLGTGNEKLFF. J is TRBJ1-4 and V is TRBV19; D is possibly TRBD1 (5 bases). Trimming cost V 7 bases and J 5 bases, with 17 bases left between them. This CDR3 contains 15 residues. The germline gives CDR1 LNHDA, CDR2 SQIVND (reference sequence). The full variable domain, in which reference TRBV19 and TRBJ1-4 provide the parts outside the CDR3, is DGGITQSPKYLFRKEGQNVTLSCEQNLNHDAMYWYRQDPGQGLRLIYYSQIVNDFQKGDIAEGYSVSREKKESFPLTVTSAQKNPTAFYLCASTHLGTGNEKLFFGSGTQLSVL.